The 18 T cell receptor beta chains presented below share a single source sample, sequenced in a study of tumor and adjacent non-tumor tissue in lung cancer. RNA was extracted from bulk tissue without any cell sorting. Distant lung tissue was collected more than 3 cm away from the tumor edge. TCRbeta libraries were built with three rounds of nested PCR, modified from ARM-PCR. MiXCR was run by TCRdb on the multiplex PCR reads, yielding one entry per CDR3 protein. The sample shows tens of thousands of distinct CDR3 sequences, roughly two thirds of them seen only once. Sequenced material: distant non-tumor lung tissue. The receptors shown here come from a man between 65 and 80 years old with non-small cell lung cancer.

This chain uses TRBV28 with TRBJ1-6, with TRBD1 matching 7 bases. The junction had 4 bases not matched to a gene; V was cut back by 5 bases and J by 3 bases. Germline V gene sequence: CDR1 MDHEN, CDR2 SYDVKM. This CDR3 contains 15 residues. The CDR3 sequence: CASSPGTVYNSPLHF. CDR3 bases: TGTGCCAGCAGTCCAGGGACAGTCTATAATTCACCCCTCCACTTT.

The count of this clonotype is one. This chain joins TRBV4-2 and TRBJ2-7, with 11 bases identical to TRBD1. This CDR3 is built from 15 residues. Germline lookup yields CDR1 LGHNA and CDR2 YNFKEQ. Losses at the gene ends were 4 bases for V and 10 bases for J; bases not matched to a gene: 12. The CDR3 DNA follows: TGTGCCAGCAGCCTAGCTGGACAGGGGGCACGGGAACAGTACTTC. Amino acids: CASSLAGQGAREQYF.

The chain recombines TRBV29-1 with TRBJ2-7; possibly TRBD1 for D (6 bases). Trimming shortened V by 7 bases and J by 7 bases, and 17 bases separated the two germline ends. The CDR3 consists of 12 residues. CDR1 is SQVTM and CDR2 is ANQGSEA in the germline V gene. CDR3 protein: CSGSGQPGEQYF. The CDR3 DNA is TGCAGCGGATCGGGACAACCAGGGGAGCAGTACTTC.

This clonotype is judged medium-sized. V gene TRBV11-2 combines with J gene TRBJ2-1; 9 nucleotides align to TRBD2. This CDR3 spans 15 amino acids. Per germline, CDR1 SGHAT and CDR2 FQNNGV. Trimming removed 5 bases from V and 1 base from J; junction bases left unmatched: 3. The CDR3 loop reads CASSISGSSYNEQFF. CDR3 bases: TGTGCCAGCAGCATTAGCGGGAGTTCCTACAATGAGCAGTTCTTC. The whole variable domain, remainder taken from reference TRBV11-2 and TRBJ2-1, is EAGVAQSPRYKIIEKRQSVAFWCNPISGHATLYWYQQILGQGPKLLIQFQNNGVVDDSQLPKDRFSAERLKGVDSTLKIQPAKLEDSAVYLCASSISGSSYNEQFFGPGTRLTVL.

Points on this clonotype: One end of the junction does not line up with germline, which may come from a read error. This chain links TRBV4-2 with TRBJ1-2; 7 bases match TRBD1. This CDR3 region has 12 residues. Per the germline V gene, CDR1 is LGHNA and CDR2 is YNFKEQ. CDR3 coding DNA: TGTGCCGGCAGCCTCAGGACAGGCGGCTACACCTTC. Its translation is CAGSLRTGGYTF.

This clonotype has a count of ten or more. The rearrangement uses TRBV11-3 and TRBJ2-4; D might be TRBD2 (6 bases). The germline V and J ends were trimmed by 4 bases and 0 bases, with 13 bases remaining between them. Germline V gene lookup returns CDR1 SGHNT and CDR2 YENEEA. The CDR3 is made up of 16 amino acids. The CDR3 is CASSSNSGLAKNIQYF. CDR3 in DNA: TGTGCCAGCAGCTCCAACAGCGGGTTAGCCAAAAACATTCAGTACTTC. The full variable domain, in which reference TRBV11-3 and TRBJ2-4 provide the parts outside the CDR3, is EAGVVQSPRYKIIEKKQPVAFWCNPISGHNTLYWYLQNLGQGPELLIRYENEEAVDDSQLPKDRFSAERLKGVDSTLKIQPAELGDSAVYLCASSSNSGLAKNIQYFGAGTRLSVL.

This clonotype was found many times. CDR3 sequence reads: CSVEDRQGSLYEQYF. The CDR3 DNA sequence: TGCAGCGTTGAAGATCGCCAGGGATCGTTGTACGAGCAGTACTTC. V is TRBV29-1 and J is TRBJ2-7, with TRBD1 as a possible D gene (5 bases). Between the trimmed V and J ends, which lost 0 bases and 4 bases, there was a span of 16 bases. Germline V gene lookup returns CDR1 SQVTM and CDR2 ANQGSEA. The CDR3 has 15 amino acids.

V and J are TRBV28 and TRBJ2-7; tentative D call: TRBD1 (5 bases). The CDR3 loop spans 15 amino acids. Trimming took off 3 bases at V and 4 bases at J, with 16 bases between the two ends. CDR1 is MDHEN, CDR2 SYDVKM, per germline. CDR3 nucleotides: TGTGCCAGCAGTTTCGACAGTAGGAGCAGGTACGAGCAGTACTTC. Residues: CASSFDSRSRYEQYF.

The count of this clonotype is one. Because the CDR3 is missing its conserved closing phenylalanine or tryptophan, this is likely a read error. The chain couples TRBV11-2 to TRBJ2-1; tentative D call: TRBD2 (5 bases). CDR1 is SGHAT and CDR2 is FQNNGV in the germline V gene. The CDR3 has 14 amino acids. CDR3 protein: CANSLGSADNEQFI. The CDR3 DNA follows: TGTGCCAACAGCTTAGGTAGCGCGGACAATGAGCAGTTCATC.

Concerning this clonotype itself: This is likely a read error, given that the CDR3 carries no conserved phenylalanine or tryptophan at its end. J is TRBJ2-7 and V is TRBV10-3; weak D call: TRBD2 (5 bases). CDR1 and CDR2 (germline): ENHRY, SYGVKD. The CDR3 is 14 residues long. CDR3 coding DNA: TGTGCCATCAGTGGGAGCGGATCCTCCTACGTGCAGTACATC. Its protein product is CAISGSGSSYVQYI.

This clonotype was counted many times. The chain carries TRBV6-6 and TRBJ1-6; no definite D call. Germline loops: CDR1 MNHNY, CDR2 SVGAGI (reference sequence). Trimming took off 5 bases at V and 5 bases at J, with 10 bases between the two ends. This CDR3 has 14 residues. The CDR3 reads CASSPPSNNSPLHF. CDR3 bases: TGTGCCAGCAGTCCCCCCTCAAATAATTCACCCCTCCACTTT.

For this clonotype: One end of the junction fails to match germline, which may point to a read error. This chain joins TRBV5-6 and TRBJ2-2; 9 bases agree with TRBD1. The CDR3 loop spans 16 amino acids. The germline gives CDR1 SGHDT, CDR2 YYEEEE. The CDR3 loop reads CASSLAEGQGFGKLFF. In DNA form, the CDR3 reads TGTGCCAGCAGCTTGGCCGAGGGACAGGGTTTCGGGAAGCTGTTTTTT.

Points on this clonotype: One end of the junction does not line up with germline, which may come from a read error. This chain connects TRBV29-1 to TRBJ2-2; D is perhaps TRBD1 or TRBD2 (5 bases each). Germline V gives CDR1 SQVTM, CDR2 ANQGSEA. The CDR3 extends over 10 amino acids. DNA of the CDR3: TGCAACGTCTACTTAGGGGAGCAGTTTTTT. Its protein product is CNVYLGEQFF.

A word on this clonotype: One base away lies a much larger clone, so this may be a sequencing read error. V and J are TRBV5-5 and TRBJ2-3; no definite D call. V lost 0 bases, J lost 2 bases, and 10 bases lay in between. The length of the CDR3 is 15 residues. In germline, CDR1 is SGHKS, CDR2 YYEKEE (reference sequence). The CDR3, as DNA: TGTGCCAGCAGCTTGGTGGTGGGGTCCACAGATACGCAGTATTTT. Its protein product is CASSLVVGSTDTQYF.

This chain links TRBV20-1 with TRBJ1-4, with 8 nucleotides matching TRBD1. The CDR3 is 15 amino acids. Germline V lookup: CDR1 DFQATT, CDR2 SNEGSKA (reference sequence). With 5 bases clipped from V and 3 bases from J, the junction kept 8 bases outside the gene matches. CDR3 nucleotide sequence: TGCAGTGCTTTCACAGGGGGAGGGGCTAATGAAAAACTGTTTTTT. The encoded protein is CSAFTGGGANEKLFF.

This clonotype is a singleton in its sample. The chain has TRBV20-1 and TRBJ2-1; D assignment may be TRBD1 or TRBD2 (5 bases each). Germline V gene sequence: CDR1 DFQATT, CDR2 SNEGSKA (reference sequence). Trimming removed 6 bases at V and 13 bases at J, with 25 bases between. The CDR3 is made up of 14 amino acids. The CDR3 DNA reads as TGCAGTGCAAAACCTCTCGGGACGGATATTGGACAGTTCTTC. Its translation is CSAKPLGTDIGQFF.

This clonotype has ten or more counts. The chain couples TRBV5-1 to TRBJ1-2; tentatively, D is TRBD1 (5 bases). Trimming shortened V by 4 bases and J by 8 bases, and 12 bases separated the two germline ends. The germline gives CDR1 SGHRS, CDR2 YFSETQ. The CDR3 is 12 residues long. CDR3 DNA: TGCGCCAGCAGCCCCGGGGCGGAGGGCTACACCTTC. Protein sequence: CASSPGAEGYTF.

In its sample, this clonotype was seen many times. The chain combines TRBV11-2 with TRBJ2-7, with 9 bases lining up with TRBD2. CDR1 is SGHAT and CDR2 is FQNNGV in the germline V gene. Unmatched junction bases numbered 9, after V lost 3 bases and J lost 0 bases. The CDR3 totals 17 residues. The CDR3 bases are TGTGCCAGCAGCTTCAGACCCCTAGCGGGGAGCTCCTACGAGCAGTACTTC. It specifies CASSFRPLAGSSYEQYF.